One sample yielded the 32 T cell receptor beta chains listed below, sequenced in a study of graft-versus-host responses after intestinal transplantation. Here immunoSEQ multiplex PCR was the method, and the copy in TCRdb shows in-frame clones only, minus some. The data hold more than 50,000 clones, with around nine tenths observed a single time. Processing of graft tissue released intraepithelial and lamina propria lymphocytes. This specimen was ileum tissue, taken approximately 370 days after transplant. These receptors were collected from a human patient who received an intestinal transplant, so some T cells may come from the graft donor.

This chain connects TRBV29-1 to TRBJ2-7, with TRBD2 as a possible D gene (5 bases). V lost 0 bases, J lost 4 bases, and 10 bases lay in between. This CDR3 is built from 13 residues. Germline V gene sequence: CDR1 SQVTM, CDR2 ANQGSEA. CDR3 DNA: TGCAGCGTTGAAGATCGGGAAGGGTACGAGCAGTACTTC. Residues: CSVEDREGYEQYF.

This chain connects TRBV9 to TRBJ1-2; D uncertain. Trimming left V 0 bases short and J 5 bases short, with 2 bases between. In germline, CDR1 is SGDLS, CDR2 YYNGEE. The CDR3 has 11 residues. The CDR3 reads CASSVAYGYTF. For the CDR3, the DNA is TGTGCCAGCAGCGTAGCATATGGCTACACCTTC.

The gene calls are TRBV2 and TRBJ2-7; the D is unclear. With 3 bases removed from V and 0 bases from J, the gap between germline ends came to 6 bases. The CDR3 length is 13 residues. CDR1 is SNHLY, CDR2 FYNNEI, per germline. CDR3 residues: CASSEDGSYEQYF. The CDR3 coding sequence is TGTGCCAGCAGTGAGGACGGCTCCTACGAGCAGTACTTC.

V and J are TRBV11-1 and TRBJ2-4; possibly TRBD1 or TRBD2 for D (6 bases each). Trimming pared 0 bases from V and 8 bases from J, leaving 14 bases between. This CDR3 has 15 residues. The germline gives CDR1 SGHAT, CDR2 FQDESV (reference sequence). This CDR3 is CASSLARGEGDIQYF. CDR3 bases: TGTGCCAGCAGCTTAGCGCGGGGAGAGGGGGACATTCAGTACTTC.

V gene TRBV2 combines with J gene TRBJ2-5; D not certain. Germline V lookup: CDR1 SNHLY, CDR2 FYNNEI. V lost 6 bases and J lost 5, with 16 bases in between. The CDR3 covers 14 residues. CDR3 in DNA: TGTGCCAGCAGCCAGAATGGTCCTTGGGAGACCCAGTACTTC. This gives the protein CASSQNGPWETQYF.

This chain links TRBV19 with TRBJ1-1; maybe TRBD1 (6 bases). The V gene lost 5 bases and the J gene lost 1 base, with 14 bases spanning the gap. Germline V gene sequence: CDR1 LNHDA, CDR2 SQIVND (reference sequence). This CDR3 contains 15 residues. The CDR3 coding sequence is TGTGCCAGTAGTGGGGACACCCGATGGAACACTGAAGCTTTCTTT. Its translation: CASSGDTRWNTEAFF.

This chain connects TRBV10-3 to TRBJ2-2, with 12 bases fitting TRBD2. The germline V gene has CDR1 ENHRY and CDR2 SYGVKD. The CDR3 is 17 amino acids. The trim removed 8 bases at V and 1 base at J, leaving 8 bases unmatched. The DNA of the CDR3 is TGTGCCATCCCCGAAACTAGCGGGGGGCTGAACACCGGGGAGCTGTTTTTT. It yields the protein CAIPETSGGLNTGELFF.

CDR3: CASSRPGQGADTQYF. The CDR3 coding sequence is TGTGCCAGCAGCAGACCGGGACAGGGGGCAGATACGCAGTATTTT. The genes are TRBV11-1 and TRBJ2-3; 11 bases align to TRBD1. This CDR3 region has 15 residues. The V and J ends lost 5 bases and 4 bases, in that order; junction bases with no gene match: 5. Germline V CDR1 and CDR2: SGHAT, FQDESV (reference sequence).

This clone has only one observation. The rearrangement joins TRBV27 to TRBJ1-2, with D uncertain. The CDR3 sequence is 15 residues long. V lost 5 bases to trimming and J lost 3 bases, with 16 bases between them. Germline V gene data show CDR1 as MNHEY and CDR2 as SMNVEV (reference sequence). The CDR3, as DNA: TGTGCCAGCAGTCCTCGGTGGAAATTGGACTATGGCTACACCTTC. This translates into CASSPRWKLDYGYTF.

This chain's CDR3 is CASSKTSGGAYTGELFF. Written as DNA, the CDR3 is TGCGCCAGCAGCAAGACTAGCGGGGGGGCCTACACCGGGGAGCTGTTTTTT. The chain employs TRBV4-1 and TRBJ2-2; 14 nucleotides match TRBD2. With V trimmed by 5 bases and J by 3 bases, 5 bases remained unmatched. In germline, CDR1 is MGHRA, CDR2 YSYEKL. CDR3 length: 17 residues.

The V and J genes are TRBV9 and TRBJ1-2, with TRBD1 matching 10 bases. Germline CDR1 reads SGDLS; CDR2 reads YYNGEE. With V trimmed by 4 bases and J by 5 bases, 8 bases remained unmatched. The CDR3 extends over 15 amino acids. The CDR3 region has the DNA TGTGCCAGCAGCTCCCCGGGACAGGGGTCGTATGGCTACACCTTC. Translation gives CASSSPGQGSYGYTF.

The chain uses TRBV2 and TRBJ1-6; no clear D gene. This CDR3 spans 15 amino acids. Trimming took off 7 bases at V and 0 bases at J, with 10 bases between the two ends. CDR1 is SNHLY, CDR2 FYNNEI, per germline. CDR3 in amino acids: CASIQESSYNSPLHF. In DNA form, the CDR3 reads TGTGCCAGCATCCAAGAGAGCTCCTATAATTCACCCCTCCACTTT.

This sequence joins TRBV6-5 and TRBJ1-1; TRBD1 is a possible D gene (5 bases). V was clipped by 6 bases and J by 5 bases, with 10 bases between them. Germline assignment: CDR1 MNHEY and CDR2 SVGAGI. The CDR3 runs to 12 residues. CDR3 loop: CASRGRKTEAFF. CDR3 bases: TGTGCCAGCAGGGGGCGAAAAACTGAAGCTTTCTTT.

This rearrangement joins TRBV7-2 to TRBJ1-3; D is unresolved. V dropped 1 base and J dropped 1 base, with 8 bases sitting between them. The CDR3 has 15 amino acids. Germline loops: CDR1 SGHTA, CDR2 FQGNSA. The CDR3 here is CASSLVSTSGNTIYF. DNA of the CDR3: TGTGCCAGCAGCTTAGTCAGTACTTCTGGAAACACCATATATTTT. The entire variable domain, with the rest obtained from reference TRBV7-2 and TRBJ1-3, is as follows: GAGVSQSPSNKVTEKGKDVELRCDPISGHTALYWYRQSLGQGLEFLIYFQGNSAPDKSGLPSDRFSAERTGGSVSTLTIQRTQQEDSAVYLCASSLVSTSGNTIYFGEGSWLTVV.

The gene calls are TRBV9 and TRBJ2-2; 11 bases are shared with TRBD1. CDR1 and CDR2 from the germline V gene are SGDLS and YYNGEE. The CDR3 is 16 residues long. V was pared by 4 bases and J by 4 bases, with 6 bases of the junction left unmatched. The CDR3: CASSPGQGASTGELFF. DNA for the CDR3: TGTGCCAGCAGCCCCGGACAGGGGGCAAGCACCGGGGAGCTGTTTTTT.

This chain links TRBV4-1 with TRBJ2-1; 14 bases line up with TRBD2. The CDR3 runs to 16 residues. From germline, CDR1 is MGHRA and CDR2 YSYEKL. V was pared by 1 base and J by 7 bases, with 3 bases of the junction left unmatched. The CDR3 protein is CASSQGLAGGSNEQFF. The CDR3 DNA reads as TGCGCCAGCAGCCAAGGACTAGCGGGAGGGTCAAATGAGCAGTTCTTC.

This clone appeared a single time. This chain links TRBV2 with TRBJ2-5, with a tentative D call TRBD2 (7 bases). The J call may not be correct, given that the DNA end is closer to TRBJ2-7. Germline V gene data show CDR1 as SNHLY and CDR2 as FYNNEI. The CDR3 extends over 13 amino acids. DNA of the CDR3: TGTGCCAGCGGCGGGGGCATGGGGTACGAGCAGTACTTC. This gives the protein CASGGGMGYEQYF.

The chain recombines TRBV5-1 with TRBJ2-7; D ambiguous. V lost 4 bases, J lost 3 bases, and 20 bases lay in between. The germline V gene has CDR1 SGHRS and CDR2 YFSETQ. The CDR3 runs to 16 residues. The CDR3 is CASSAPRLGPDYEQYF. Written as DNA, the CDR3 is TGCGCCAGCAGCGCACCTCGGTTAGGTCCCGACTACGAGCAGTACTTC.

The chain combines TRBV29-1 with TRBJ2-7, with 8 bases identical to TRBD1. Germline V gene lookup returns CDR1 SQVTM and CDR2 ANQGSEA. The CDR3 has 13 residues. The V and J ends lost 6 bases and 2 bases, in that order; junction bases with no gene match: 6. The CDR3 sequence: CSVPDRAPYEQYF. The CDR3 coding sequence is TGCAGCGTCCCGGACAGGGCCCCCTACGAGCAGTACTTC.

Only one count was recorded for this clone. The chain combines TRBV12-5 with TRBJ1-2; TRBD1 is a possible D gene (5 bases). This CDR3 region has 14 residues. Trimming left V 1 base short and J 1 base short, with 7 bases between. Germline lookup yields CDR1 LGHNT and CDR2 FRNRAP. CDR3 nucleotide sequence: TGTGCTAGTGGTTTGGGGGGGAGTAACTATGGCTACACCTTC. Translated, it gives CASGLGGSNYGYTF.

V and J are TRBV5-1 and TRBJ1-4; D not resolved. Germline V CDR1 and CDR2: SGHRS, YFSETQ. The CDR3 contains 13 residues. The V and J ends lost 2 bases and 5 bases respectively, with 7 bases between them. The CDR3 DNA follows: TGCGCCAGCAGCTTTGGTATAAATGAAAAACTGTTTTTT. It yields the protein CASSFGINEKLFF.

The chain has TRBV6-5 and TRBJ2-5; possible D gene TRBD1, 5 bases. The germline gives CDR1 MNHEY, CDR2 SVGAGI. V was trimmed by 10 bases and J by 5 bases, leaving 11 bases between them. This CDR3 comprises 11 residues. Written as DNA, the CDR3 is TGTGCCACCGCCAGGGCCGAGACCCAGTACTTC. Translated, it gives CATARAETQYF.

Comments on this clone: This CDR3 is also generated by other DNA sequences in the sample. The chain joins TRBV5-1 to TRBJ1-1; D gene unclear. The V and J ends lost 0 bases and 2 bases respectively, with 8 bases between them. From germline, CDR1 is SGHRS and CDR2 YFSETQ. The CDR3 is 14 amino acids. For the CDR3, the DNA is TGCGCCAGCAGCTTGGCAACGGCAAACACTGAAGCTTTCTTT. Translating it yields CASSLATANTEAFF.

The chain joins TRBV6-5 to TRBJ2-5; 12 bases align to TRBD2. The germline V gene has CDR1 MNHEY and CDR2 SVGAGI. Trimming cost V 5 bases and J 3 bases; bases outside gene matches: 1. The CDR3 length is 14 residues. As DNA, the CDR3 is TGTGCCAGCAGTCTAGCGGGGGGGAAAGAGACCCAGTACTTC. Translated: CASSLAGGKETQYF.

The gene calls are TRBV15 and TRBJ1-3; D not resolved. This CDR3 contains 15 residues. Per the germline V gene, CDR1 is LNHNV and CDR2 is YYDKDF (reference sequence). Trimming removed 0 bases at V and 4 bases at J, with 10 bases between. CDR3 protein: CATSRDFRGGNTIYF. CDR3 bases: TGTGCCACCAGCAGAGATTTTAGAGGGGGAAACACCATATATTTT.

The chain carries TRBV23-1 and TRBJ2-7, with D tentatively TRBD1 (6 bases). TRBV23-1 is an ORF, with its function uncertain. Between the trimmed V and J ends, which lost 10 bases and 6 bases, there was a span of 22 bases. The CDR3 spans 14 residues. The CDR3 DNA reads as TGCGCCACGGGACCAGGGGACAACATGGGCGAGCAGTACTTC. Protein product: CATGPGDNMGEQYF.

CDR3 in amino acids: CATEKPETGGSSYEQYF. The CDR3 DNA follows: TGTGCCACTGAAAAGCCGGAGACAGGGGGGAGCTCCTACGAGCAGTACTTC. The rearrangement uses TRBV2 and TRBJ2-7, with TRBD1 matching over 9 bases. In germline, CDR1 is SNHLY, CDR2 FYNNEI. The CDR3 sequence is 17 residues long. J was trimmed by 0 bases and V by 10 bases; bases with no gene match: 16.

The chain joins TRBV7-6 to TRBJ2-7; D is perhaps TRBD1 or TRBD2 (6 bases each). Germline V CDR1 and CDR2: SGHVS, FNYEAQ. Trimming left V 2 bases short and J 2 bases short, with 13 bases between. The CDR3 is 15 residues long. CDR3: CASSLKEGGPYEQYF. The DNA of the CDR3 is TGTGCCAGCAGCTTAAAGGAGGGGGGTCCCTACGAGCAGTACTTC.

The CDR3 DNA reads as TGTGCCAGCAGTTACTCGCGCGTAGGAGCTGAGCAGTTCTTC. This sequence encodes CASSYSRVGAEQFF. This chain links TRBV6-6 with TRBJ2-1; D uncertain. CDR1 and CDR2 (germline): MNHNY, SVGAGI (reference sequence). The length of the CDR3 is 14 residues. V lost 0 bases and J 9 bases, leaving 12 bases between the germline ends.

The chain uses TRBV12-2 and TRBJ1-5; the table's D call TRBD1 went unverified against the DNA. TRBV12-2 is given as a pseudogene. The CDR3 has 16 amino acids. The CDR3 reads CASRPNGQGLNQPQHF. The CDR3 DNA is TGTGCAAGTCGCCCGAACGGACAGGGCCTCAATCAGCCCCAGCATTTT.

The rearrangement uses TRBV2 and TRBJ2-7; a possible D gene is TRBD1 (5 bases). This CDR3 has 15 amino acids. V shed 2 bases and J shed 5 bases, with 16 bases lying between them. In germline, CDR1 is SNHLY, CDR2 FYNNEI. The CDR3 DNA reads as TGTGCCAGCAGTGAAAATGGGCAGGGATTCAACGAGCAGTACTTC. This codes for CASSENGQGFNEQYF.

The rearrangement uses TRBV7-2 and TRBJ1-1, with D tentatively TRBD1 (5 bases). Germline CDR1 is SGHTA and CDR2 is FQGNSA. The V end was cut by 2 bases, the J end by 5 bases, with 12 bases between. The CDR3 runs to 14 residues. This chain's CDR3 is CASSLQGGETEAFF. The CDR3 nucleotides read TGTGCCAGCAGCTTACAGGGAGGGGAAACTGAAGCTTTCTTT.